A selection of T cell receptor beta chains follows, all from one sample in a study of shared clonotypes between healthy human individuals. Data came from immunoSEQ multiplex PCR; TCRdb stores just in-frame clones and leaves some out. The table includes 2 million to 2.5 million clones, just over 90% detected once. What was sequenced was naive CD4+ T cells from PBMCs. These receptors were collected from a man between 18 and 35 years old in good health. Some clones in this sample may be carry-over from other donors' samples. Both conserved end residues are part of each CDR3. A D gene is named only where the DNA matches it firmly. Rows may omit the clone size; those that give it use once, few, many or a size class.

CDR3,DNA,D,J,size,V
CASNREQSGNTIYF,TGTGCCAGTAACAGGGAACAATCTGGAAACACCATATATTTT,NA,TRBJ1-3,NA,TRBV19
CASSQVGLRGNTGELFF,TGCGCCAGCAGCCAAGTCGGACTTAGAGGGAACACCGGGGAGCTGTTTTTT,NA,TRBJ2-2,NA,TRBV4-3
CASSLGGQPGTQYF,TGCGCCAGCAGCTTGGGGGGACAGCCAGGGACCCAGTACTTC,TRBD1,TRBJ2-5,NA,TRBV5-1
CASTYAWGQGNQPQHF,TGTGCCAGTACTTATGCCTGGGGTCAGGGCAATCAGCCCCAGCATTTT,NA,TRBJ1-5,NA,TRBV19
CASRQNGETQYF,TGTGCCAGCAGACAAAACGGGGAGACCCAGTACTTC,NA,TRBJ2-5,NA,TRBV7-2
CASSLPDRVLTGELFF,TGCGCCAGCAGCCTGCCGGACAGGGTCCTGACCGGGGAGCTGTTTTTT,TRBD1,TRBJ2-2,NA,TRBV4-1
CASSEGQGESNQPQHF,TGTGCCAGCAGCGAGGGACAGGGAGAGAGCAATCAGCCCCAGCATTTT,TRBD1,TRBJ1-5,NA,TRBV9
CAGGQLLYEQYF,TGTGCCGGCGGACAGCTTTTATACGAGCAGTACTTC,NA,TRBJ2-7,NA,TRBV6-1
CSARVVLQFF,TGCAGTGCTAGAGTGGTCCTTCAGTTCTTC,NA,TRBJ2-1,NA,TRBV20-1
CASSPGGLAENYEQYF,TGTGCCAGCAGTCCCGGGGGACTAGCGGAGAACTACGAGCAGTACTTC,TRBD2,TRBJ2-7,NA,TRBV9
CASSSTGSYGYTF,TGTGCCAGCAGCTCGACAGGATCCTATGGCTACACCTTC,NA,TRBJ1-2,once,TRBV5-4
CASSARREAFF,TGTGCCAGCAGTGCGAGGCGTGAAGCTTTCTTT,NA,TRBJ1-1,NA,TRBV28
CASSPYTTAGELFF,TGTGCCAGCAGTCCATATACGACAGCAGGGGAGCTGTTTTTT,NA,TRBJ2-2,NA,TRBV2
CASSLRALTATNEKLFF,TGTGCCAGCAGCTTACGGGCTCTTACGGCAACTAATGAAAAACTGTTTTTT,NA,TRBJ1-4,once,TRBV7-6
CASSLGNTEAFF,TGTGCCAGCAGTTTGGGGAACACTGAAGCTTTCTTT,NA,TRBJ1-1,NA,TRBV28
CASTAPGFYGYTF,TGTGCCAGCACCGCGCCAGGGTTCTATGGCTACACCTTC,NA,TRBJ1-2,NA,TRBV5-8
CASSYRTGEETQYF,TGTGCCAGCAGCTACCGGACAGGGGAAGAGACCCAGTACTTC,TRBD1,TRBJ2-5,NA,TRBV7-9
CASSFGDGELFF,TGTGCCAGCAGTTTTGGAGACGGGGAGCTGTTTTTT,NA,TRBJ2-2,once,TRBV28
CASIDRASNQPQHF,TGTGCCAGCATCGACAGGGCTTCCAATCAGCCCCAGCATTTT,TRBD1,TRBJ1-5,NA,TRBV6-1
CASSWGQQNNEQFF,TGTGCCAGCAGCTGGGGACAGCAGAACAATGAGCAGTTCTTC,TRBD1,TRBJ2-1,once,TRBV5-4
CASRPYRGRQFF,TGTGCCAGCCGACCCTACCGGGGGAGGCAGTTCTTC,NA,TRBJ2-1,NA,TRBV6-5
CASSQYGGSWETQYF,TGTGCCAGCAGCCAGTACGGGGGCAGTTGGGAGACCCAGTACTTC,NA,TRBJ2-5,NA,TRBV7-3
CAWRVGVEQYF,TGTGCCTGGAGGGTGGGGGTTGAGCAGTACTTC,NA,TRBJ2-7,NA,TRBV30
CAWTGLAVSNERFF,TGTGCCTGGACGGGACTAGCGGTCTCCAATGAGCGGTTCTTC,TRBD2,TRBJ2-1,once,TRBV30
CASLGTSGSGTDTQYF,TGTGCCAGCCTCGGGACTAGCGGGAGTGGCACAGATACGCAGTATTTT,TRBD2,TRBJ2-3,once,TRBV28
CASSLGQKQETQYF,TGTGCCAGCAGTTTAGGGCAGAAACAAGAGACCCAGTACTTC,NA,TRBJ2-5,once,TRBV28
CASSSTGRNEQFF,TGTGCCAGCAGCTCCACAGGGCGCAATGAGCAGTTCTTC,NA,TRBJ2-1,once,TRBV7-9
CASSQDRWDYEQYF,TGTGCCAGCAGCCAAGACAGATGGGACTACGAGCAGTACTTC,NA,TRBJ2-7,once,TRBV7-9
CASSPPSRGGNTIYF,TGTGCCAGCTCACCACCGTCCAGGGGTGGAAACACCATATATTTT,NA,TRBJ1-3,NA,TRBV18
CASSLFGQGGEKLFF,TGTGCCAGCAGTTTATTCGGACAGGGAGGGGAAAAACTGTTTTTT,TRBD1,TRBJ1-4,NA,TRBV28
CASSSGTSGSLVTQYF,TGTGCCAGCAGTTCAGGGACTAGCGGGAGCTTAGTTACGCAGTATTTT,TRBD2,TRBJ2-3,NA,TRBV28
CATPRDNTGELFF,TGTGCCACGCCACGGGACAACACCGGGGAGCTGTTTTTT,NA,TRBJ2-2,NA,TRBV18
CASMTGVNSPLHF,TGTGCCAGCATGACAGGGGTTAATTCACCCCTCCACTTT,TRBD1,TRBJ1-6,once,TRBV2
CASSLDRVGNEQFF,TGTGCCAGCAGCCTCGACAGGGTTGGCAATGAGCAGTTCTTC,TRBD1,TRBJ2-1,NA,TRBV11-2
CASSRPRTESSYNEQFF,TGCGCCAGCAGCCGGCCTAGGACTGAGAGCTCCTACAATGAGCAGTTCTTC,NA,TRBJ2-1,NA,TRBV4-1
CASRPREEIRAFF,TGTGCCAGCAGACCCCGAGAGGAGATAAGGGCTTTCTTT,NA,TRBJ1-1,NA,TRBV27
CASTNAGNSGNTIYF,TGTGCCAGCACCAACGCAGGGAACTCTGGAAACACCATATATTTT,NA,TRBJ1-3,NA,TRBV9
CASSLSGGEQYF,TGTGCCAGCTCCCTTTCCGGGGGCGAGCAGTACTTC,NA,TRBJ2-7,NA,TRBV6-1
CASSIGGRSSYNEQFF,TGTGCCAGCAGCATAGGGGGGCGGAGCTCCTACAATGAGCAGTTCTTC,NA,TRBJ2-1,NA,TRBV9
CASRPAGRTSAGEQYF,TGTGCCAGCAGACCGGCTGGCCGGACTAGCGCTGGCGAGCAGTACTTC,TRBD2,TRBJ2-7,NA,TRBV11-2
CASSLTVTGELFF,TGCGCCAGCAGCTTGACAGTAACCGGGGAGCTGTTTTTT,NA,TRBJ2-2,NA,TRBV5-1
CASRTGQGNTGELFF,TGTGCCAGCAGGACGGGACAGGGGAACACCGGGGAGCTGTTTTTT,TRBD1,TRBJ2-2,NA,TRBV7-3
CASSALAKSTDTQYF,TGCGCCAGCAGTGCACTAGCAAAGAGCACAGATACGCAGTATTTT,NA,TRBJ2-3,NA,TRBV10-1
CASRTETGLGYF,TGTGCCAGCAGAACCGAGACGGGACTGGGGTACTTC,NA,TRBJ2-7,NA,TRBV6-5